This passage covers 23 T cell receptor beta chains from one sample sequenced in a study of OX40 agonist ivuxolimab in advanced cancers. The assay was immunoSEQ multiplex PCR, and TCRdb's table has in-frame clones only and misses some. The sample records under 85,000 clones, about nine tenths being singletons. The sequencing here drew on CD4+ or CD8+ T cells sorted from blood, taken in a trial of the OX40 agonist ivuxolimab. These receptors all come from an adult with an advanced solid tumor such as melanoma, head and neck, liver or kidney cancer.

The gene calls are TRBV4-2 and TRBJ1-2; TRBD1 aligns across 7 bases. In germline, CDR1 is LGHNA, CDR2 YNFKEQ. V lost 0 bases, J lost 6 bases, and 13 bases stayed unmatched. The CDR3 loop spans 17 amino acids. CDR3 coding DNA: TGTGCCAGCAGCCAAGATAGGGCCGGACAGGTGAAGGATGGCTACACCTTC. It is translated as CASSQDRAGQVKDGYTF.

The rearrangement uses TRBV18 and TRBJ1-3; D is perhaps TRBD1 (5 bases). Between the trimmed V and J ends, which lost 4 bases and 0 bases, there was a span of 13 bases. In germline, CDR1 is KGHSH, CDR2 LQKENI. This CDR3 is built from 16 residues. CDR3 bases: TGTGCCAGCTCACTCACCCCGGGGACCTCTGGAAACACCATATATTTT. This encodes CASSLTPGTSGNTIYF.

The chain joins TRBV9 to TRBJ1-2; 7 nucleotides agree with TRBD1. With V trimmed by 2 bases and J by 4 bases, 8 bases remained unmatched. Germline CDR1 is SGDLS and CDR2 is YYNGEE. CDR3 length equals 15 residues. In nucleotides, the CDR3 is TGTGCCAGCAGCGTCGAGAATACAGGGGTCTATGGCTACACCTTC. Its translation is CASSVENTGVYGYTF. The full variable domain, its missing parts supplied by reference TRBV9 and TRBJ1-2, is DSGVTQTPKHLITATGQRVTLRCSPRSGDLSVYWYQQSLDQGLQFLIQYYNGEERAKGNILERFSAQQFPDLHSELNLSSLELGDSALYFCASSVENTGVYGYTFGSGTRLTVV.

The chain couples TRBV6-5 to TRBJ1-4; TRBD1 is a possible D gene (6 bases). With 0 bases removed from V and 6 bases from J, the gap between germline ends came to 11 bases. Looked up from germline, CDR1 is MNHEY and CDR2 is SVGAGI. The CDR3 totals 15 residues. CDR3 region: CASSYSRGGDEKLFF. The CDR3 DNA follows: TGTGCCAGCAGTTACTCGAGGGGGGGGGATGAAAAACTGTTTTTT.

The chain is built from TRBV28 and TRBJ2-7, with TRBD2 matching over 11 bases. The junction had 4 bases not matched to a gene; V was cut back by 4 bases and J by 2 bases. Per germline, CDR1 MDHEN and CDR2 SYDVKM. CDR3 length equals 15 residues. This CDR3 is CASSSVAGGAYEQYF. CDR3 sequence (DNA): TGTGCCAGCAGTTCAGTAGCGGGAGGGGCCTACGAGCAGTACTTC.

V and J are TRBV27 and TRBJ1-3; D uncertain. V was clipped by 2 bases and J by 3 bases, with 5 bases between them. Germline CDR1 and CDR2: MNHEY and SMNVEV (reference sequence). The CDR3 totals 13 residues. The CDR3, as DNA: TGTGCCAGCAGTTTACACAGTGGAAACACCATATATTTT. This encodes CASSLHSGNTIYF.

The genes are TRBV5-8 and TRBJ2-3; a possible D gene is TRBD2 (5 bases). The V end was cut by 4 bases, the J end by 7 bases, with 7 bases between. The CDR3 extends over 11 amino acids. CDR1 SGHTS and CDR2 YDEGEE come from the germline V gene. This CDR3 is CASSAGYTQYF. Written as DNA, the CDR3 is TGTGCCAGCAGCGCGGGCTATACGCAGTATTTT. Using reference TRBV5-8 and TRBJ2-3 for the parts outside the CDR3, the full variable domain is EAGVTQSPTHLIKTRGQQATLRCSPISGHTSVYWYQQALGLGLQFLLWYDEGEERNRGNFPPRFSGRQFPNYSSELNVNALELEDSALYLCASSAGYTQYFGPGTRLTVL.

This clone was detected once. The chain joins TRBV7-3 to TRBJ2-2, with TRBD2 as a possible D gene (5 bases). In germline, CDR1 is SGHTA, CDR2 FQGTGA. V was clipped by 5 bases and J by 5 bases, with 12 bases between them. This CDR3 comprises 14 residues. The CDR3 spells CASSAAPGTGELFF. For the CDR3, the DNA is TGTGCCAGCAGCGCGGCCCCGGGGACCGGGGAGCTGTTTTTT.

The V call is TRBV6-1, the J call TRBJ2-3; 7 bases are a match to TRBD2. Germline-derived CDR1 and CDR2 are MNHNS and SASEGT. The J segment lost 5 bases and the V segment lost 4 bases, leaving 0 bases of the junction unmatched. The CDR3 sequence is 12 residues long. The CDR3 DNA is TGTGCCAGCAGTGTAGCGGGAGATACGCAGTATTTT. Its translation: CASSVAGDTQYF.

This clone occurred a few times. This chain uses TRBV5-5 with TRBJ1-2; D perhaps matches TRBD1 (6 bases). The V end lost 4 bases, the J end lost 1 base, and 20 bases lay between the germline ends. Germline V CDR1 and CDR2: SGHKS, YYEKEE (reference sequence). The CDR3 consists of 17 residues. The CDR3 DNA reads TGTGCCAGCAGCGACCGGGGGGCTACTGTCTATAACTATGGCTACACCTTC. Translating it yields CASSDRGATVYNYGYTF.

V usage is TRBV11-2 and J usage is TRBJ2-1; D not resolved. The V and J ends lost 3 bases and 9 bases respectively, with 9 bases between them. The CDR3 runs 12 residues. CDR1 is SGHAT and CDR2 is FQNNGV in the germline V gene. The CDR3 DNA is TGTGCCAGCAGCTTTGGTCTGGGTGAGCAGTTCTTC. Its protein is CASSFGLGEQFF.

The V gene is TRBV6-5, the J gene TRBJ2-1, with D perhaps TRBD2 (5 bases). Germline assignment: CDR1 MNHEY and CDR2 SVGAGI. Trimming cost V 4 bases and J 0 bases, with 13 bases left between them. This CDR3 comprises 16 residues. The CDR3 reads CASSSRRITSYNEQFF. The CDR3 DNA reads as TGTGCCAGCAGTTCCAGGAGGATAACCTCCTACAATGAGCAGTTCTTC.

This clone was seen just once. The CDR3 protein is CASSPRRAGETQYF. As DNA, the CDR3 is TGTGCCAGCAGCCCACGGAGGGCCGGGGAGACCCAGTACTTC. V is TRBV11-1 and J is TRBJ2-5; possibly TRBD2 for D (6 bases). The CDR3 is 14 residues long. Germline CDR1 is SGHAT and CDR2 is FQDESV (reference sequence). Trimming took off 5 bases at V and 5 bases at J, with 15 bases between the two ends.

A single count supports this clone. V and J are TRBV11-3 and TRBJ2-3; 14 nucleotides match TRBD2. V lost 5 bases, J lost 6 bases, and 10 bases stayed unmatched. This CDR3 region has 17 residues. CDR1 and CDR2 from the germline V gene are SGHNT and YENEEA. The CDR3 DNA reads TGTGCCAGCAGCAGACGCGGGACTAGCGGGAGTTGGGATACGCAGTATTTT. Amino acids: CASSRRGTSGSWDTQYF.

The J gene is TRBJ1-5, the V gene TRBV28; D is possibly TRBD1 (5 bases). This CDR3 is built from 13 residues. V dropped 11 bases and J dropped 4 bases, with 15 bases sitting between them. Per the germline V gene, CDR1 is MDHEN and CDR2 is SYDVKM. CDR3 in DNA: TGTGCCTGGGCAAGGGACGTGAATCAGCCCCAGCATTTT. Translated, it gives CAWARDVNQPQHF.

The chain is built from TRBV27 and TRBJ1-4; no reliable D call. Germline-derived CDR1 and CDR2 are MNHEY and SMNVEV (reference sequence). Trimming stripped 6 bases from V and 6 bases from J, with 20 bases between. This CDR3 has 16 residues. This chain's CDR3 is CASRPPGRVRDEKLFF. The CDR3, as DNA: TGTGCCAGCAGGCCCCCGGGAAGGGTTAGGGATGAAAAACTGTTTTTT.

V gene TRBV23-1 combines with J gene TRBJ1-1; TRBD1 agrees at 8 bases. TRBV23-1 is an ORF; its function is uncertain. The ends lost 4 bases at V and 1 base at J; junction bases unmatched: 2. CDR3 size: 14 residues. CDR3 DNA sequence: TGCGCCAGCAGTCGGGACAGGAGGAACACTGAAGCTTTCTTT. Protein sequence: CASSRDRRNTEAFF.

The chain carries TRBV5-1 and TRBJ2-4, with 7 bases lining up with TRBD1. Losses at the gene ends were 4 bases for V and 9 bases for J; bases not matched to a gene: 16. Looked up from germline, CDR1 is SGHRS and CDR2 is YFSETQ. This CDR3 comprises 16 residues. The CDR3 protein is CASSPTGPSSNTIQYF. The CDR3 DNA sequence: TGCGCCAGCAGCCCGACAGGGCCCAGTTCCAACACCATTCAGTACTTC.

The gene calls are TRBV7-9 and TRBJ1-3; D perhaps matches TRBD1 (5 bases). The V end was cut by 0 bases, the J end by 4 bases, with 10 bases between. The germline V gene has CDR1 SEHNR and CDR2 FQNEAQ (reference sequence). This CDR3 is built from 15 residues. The CDR3 sequence is CASSLALGDGNTIYF. In DNA form, the CDR3 reads TGTGCCAGCAGCTTAGCCCTTGGGGACGGAAACACCATATATTTT.

The chain couples TRBV6-1 to TRBJ1-2; D remains unclear. Germline assignment: CDR1 MNHNS and CDR2 SASEGT. The CDR3 length is 13 residues. V was pared by 5 bases and J by 2 bases, with 9 bases between. The CDR3 loop reads CASSLTDNYGYTF. The DNA for the CDR3 is TGTGCCAGCAGTTTAACAGACAACTATGGCTACACCTTC.

The chain combines TRBV7-9 with TRBJ2-2, with TRBD2 identical over 14 bases. From germline, CDR1 is SEHNR and CDR2 FQNEAQ (reference sequence). The trim removed 5 bases at V and 5 bases at J, leaving 4 bases unmatched. The CDR3 is 16 residues long. The CDR3: CASSTRTSGRTGELFF. CDR3 DNA: TGTGCCAGCAGCACCAGGACTAGCGGGAGGACCGGGGAGCTGTTTTTT.

The J gene is TRBJ2-5, the V gene TRBV6-5; D gene unclear. The CDR3 loop spans 15 amino acids. From germline, CDR1 is MNHEY and CDR2 SVGAGI. The V and J ends lost 0 bases and 2 bases respectively, with 10 bases between them. DNA for the CDR3: TGTGCCAGCAGTTACTCCACCGTGGGACAAGAGACCCAGTACTTC. Residues: CASSYSTVGQETQYF.

The chain uses TRBV5-5 and TRBJ2-7; a weak D match, TRBD1 (6 bases). This CDR3 contains 15 residues. Looked up from germline, CDR1 is SGHKS and CDR2 is YYEKEE (reference sequence). Trimming shortened V by 5 bases and J by 5 bases, and 20 bases separated the two germline ends. CDR3 DNA: TGTGCCAGCAGTTATGACAGGACTGGGGTTGACGAGCAGTACTTC. Its protein product is CASSYDRTGVDEQYF.